The 15 T cell receptor beta chains presented below share a single source sample, sequenced in a study of blood T cells in healthy people across ages. A second PCR, run for about 7 to 11 cycles, used a sample-barcoded 5' primer plus a J-beta primer mix. TCRdb independently ran MiXCR on the 5' RACE reads; one entry per CDR3 protein. The sample lists some 370,000 distinct CDR3 sequences, roughly half occurring once. Material: blood. These receptors were obtained from a man in his sixties in good health.

The V call is TRBV15, the J call TRBJ2-3; maybe TRBD1 (6 bases). CDR1 and CDR2 (germline): LNHNV, YYDKDF (reference sequence). The CDR3 consists of 16 residues. The V end lost 1 base, the J end lost 0 bases, and 11 bases lay between the germline ends. The DNA of the CDR3 is TGTGCCACCAGCAGAGGGACAGCTCTTAGCACAGATACGCAGTATTTT. Residues: CATSRGTALSTDTQYF.

The chain uses TRBV7-2 and TRBJ2-1; 7 bases map to TRBD1. The junction had 8 bases not matched to a gene; V was cut back by 5 bases and J by 4 bases. Germline V gene data show CDR1 as SGHTA and CDR2 as FQGNSA. The CDR3 loop spans 15 amino acids. The CDR3 DNA follows: TGTGCCAGCAGCCCCGACAGGGACGCATACAATGAGCAGTTCTTC. Its translation: CASSPDRDAYNEQFF.

This clonotype was counted a few times. The V and J genes are TRBV24-1 and TRBJ2-1; TRBD1 agrees at 8 bases. In germline, CDR1 is KGHDR, CDR2 SFDVKD. This CDR3 comprises 15 residues. V lost 6 bases, J lost 5 bases, and 8 bases stayed unmatched. The DNA for the CDR3 is TGTGCCACCAGTCAAACGGACAGGGCGAACAATGAGCAGTTCTTC. It codes for CATSQTDRANNEQFF.

In this sample, this clonotype turned up a few times. In DNA, the CDR3 is TGTGCCAGCAGCCGAGCAGCGGACGGCTCCTACGAGCAGTACTTC. Translation: CASSRAADGSYEQYF. The chain combines TRBV4-2 with TRBJ2-7; perhaps TRBD2 as D (5 bases). V was cut by 4 bases and J by 0 bases, with 13 bases left in between. This CDR3 contains 15 residues. Looked up from germline, CDR1 is LGHNA and CDR2 is YNFKEQ.

CDR3 in amino acids: CSARDLLREQYF. CDR3 nucleotide sequence: TGCAGTGCTAGAGATCTACTCAGGGAGCAGTACTTC. The chain carries TRBV20-1 and TRBJ2-7; D unclear. Deletions cut 0 bases from V and 7 bases from J, with 10 bases between. The CDR3 is 12 residues long. Germline CDR1 reads DFQATT; CDR2 reads SNEGSKA (reference sequence).

Note on this clonotype: A much bigger clone sits one base away, suggesting this may be a read error. The chain couples TRBV7-2 to TRBJ2-3; 10 bases match TRBD2. The CDR3 has 15 residues. The ends lost 2 bases at V and 9 bases at J; junction bases unmatched: 8. Germline V gene data show CDR1 as SGHTA and CDR2 as FQGNSA. As DNA, the CDR3 is TGTGCCAGCAGCTTAAGTAGCGGGAGGCCGGAGACGCAGTATTTT. It specifies CASSLSSGRPETQYF. Filled out from reference TRBV7-2 and TRBJ2-3, the complete variable domain reads GAGVSQSPSNKVTEKGKDVELRCDPISGHTALYWYRQSLGQGLEFLIYFQGNSAPDKSGLPSDRFSAERTGGSVSTLTIQRTQQEDSAVYLCASSLSSGRPETQYFGPGTRLTVL.

This chain uses TRBV20-1 with TRBJ2-4; TRBD1 agrees at 7 bases. TRBJ2-7 matches the DNA end more closely, so the J call is doubtful. The CDR3 has 13 amino acids. Germline CDR1 DFQATT, CDR2 SNEGSKA (reference sequence). The CDR3 DNA reads TGCAGTGCTAGACGCAGGGGGTATATCGAGCAGTACTTC. Protein product: CSARRRGYIEQYF.

This chain joins TRBV7-3 and TRBJ1-5; D may be TRBD1 (5 bases). The CDR3 runs to 15 residues. Germline assignment: CDR1 SGHTA and CDR2 FQGTGA. V was pared by 3 bases and J by 2 bases, with 11 bases between. The DNA for the CDR3 is TGTGCCAGCAGCTTTTCAGGGTGGGGCAATCAGCCCCAGCATTTT. Its protein is CASSFSGWGNQPQHF.

This chain joins TRBV30 and TRBJ2-6; the D is unclear. Trimming took 3 bases from V and 1 from J, leaving 7 bases between them. This CDR3 is built from 14 residues. The germline V gene has CDR1 GTSNPN and CDR2 SVGIG (reference sequence). Here the CDR3 reads CAWRRGSGANVLTF. The CDR3 DNA reads as TGTGCCTGGAGGCGAGGATCTGGGGCCAACGTCCTGACTTTC.

The rearrangement links TRBV2 to TRBJ2-7; TRBD1 matches 11 bases. This CDR3 contains 15 residues. J gave up 3 bases and V 4 bases, and 5 bases lay outside the gene matches. The germline gives CDR1 SNHLY, CDR2 FYNNEI. The CDR3 loop is CASSVAGTGGYEQYF. The CDR3 bases are TGTGCCAGCAGTGTGGCCGGGACAGGGGGCTACGAGCAGTACTTC.

V and J are TRBV7-2 and TRBJ1-5; D is ambiguous. CDR3 length equals 13 residues. Germline CDR1 SGHTA, CDR2 FQGNSA. Trimming stripped 0 bases from V and 7 bases from J, with 7 bases between. The CDR3 coding sequence is TGTGCCAGCAGCTTAGCGATTAGGCAGCCCCAGCATTTT. Its translation is CASSLAIRQPQHF.

This clonotype was observed a handful of times. The chain carries TRBV28 and TRBJ2-3; no clear D gene. CDR1 is MDHEN and CDR2 is SYDVKM in the germline V gene. The CDR3 length is 14 residues. The V end lost 6 bases, the J end lost 6 bases, and 16 bases lay between the germline ends. The CDR3 sequence: CASSLPQRGDTQYF. The CDR3 DNA follows: TGTGCCAGCAGCCTCCCACAGAGAGGTGATACGCAGTATTTT.

This clonotype has ten or more counts. The chain is built from TRBV29-1 and TRBJ2-7; D might be TRBD2 (6 bases). CDR3 size: 11 residues. The V end was cut by 7 bases, the J end by 6 bases, with 13 bases between. Germline CDR1 SQVTM, CDR2 ANQGSEA. The CDR3 coding sequence is TGCAGCGCCTTGTCGGAGGGCGAGCAGTACTTC. Translated, it gives CSALSEGEQYF.

This clonotype was picked up a small number of times. The rearrangement uses TRBV9 and TRBJ1-2; D is unresolved. V lost 1 base and J lost 2, with 6 bases in between. Looked up from germline, CDR1 is SGDLS and CDR2 is YYNGEE. The CDR3 is 13 residues long. The CDR3 nucleotides read TGTGCCAGCAGCGTAAACGTCAACTATGGCTACACCTTC. Amino acids: CASSVNVNYGYTF. The variable domain in full, completed from reference TRBV9 and TRBJ1-2, reads DSGVTQTPKHLITATGQRVTLRCSPRSGDLSVYWYQQSLDQGLQFLIQYYNGEERAKGNILERFSAQQFPDLHSELNLSSLELGDSALYFCASSVNVNYGYTFGSGTRLTVV.

V is TRBV18 and J is TRBJ1-1, with D unresolved. The CDR3 sequence is 13 residues long. CDR1 is KGHSH and CDR2 is LQKENI in the germline V gene. Deletions cut 1 base from V and 4 bases from J, with 7 bases between. CDR3 loop: CASSPQRITEAFF. Here the CDR3 DNA reads TGTGCCAGCTCACCACAACGGATCACTGAAGCTTTCTTT.